The 7 T cell receptor beta chains below were found in one sample sequenced in a study of blood T cells in healthy people across ages. Through a sample-barcoded 5' primer and a J-beta primer mix, a second PCR was run for roughly 6 to 12 cycles. TCRdb used MiXCR to reprocess the 5' RACE reads, holding one entry per CDR3 protein. The sample consists of around 1,800,000 distinct CDR3 sequences, approximately 39% of them appearing once. Source material: blood. The source is a human donor in good health.

The chain uses TRBV18 and TRBJ2-6, with a weak D call TRBD2 (6 bases). The CDR3 totals 17 residues. V was pared by 6 bases and J by 0 bases, with 15 bases between. Germline lookup yields CDR1 KGHSH and CDR2 LQKENI. The CDR3 DNA is TGTGCCAGCTCCGCGGGGAGAAACCTCTCTGGGGCCAACGTCCTGACTTTC. It specifies CASSAGRNLSGANVLTF.

To note about this clonotype: A junction end diverges from the germline sequence, so it may reflect a read error. CDR3 residues: CASRTPQDMQYF. The CDR3, as DNA: TGTGCCAGCAGGACGCCCCAAGATATGCAGTATTTT. The chain couples TRBV6-6 to TRBJ2-3; D gene ambiguous. The CDR3 extends over 12 amino acids. Germline values: CDR1 MNHNY, CDR2 SVGAGI (reference sequence).

This clonotype was observed a single time. A junction boundary mismatches the germline segment, possibly from a read error. The chain recombines TRBV20-1 with TRBJ2-1; D remains unclear. CDR1 and CDR2 (germline): DFQATT, SNEGSKA (reference sequence). The CDR3 spans 13 residues. CDR3: CSARDDIHNKQFF. CDR3 nucleotide sequence: TGCAGTGCTAGAGATGACATTCACAATAAGCAGTTCTTC.

The chain's CDR3 is CASSFGQGAGYTF. In DNA form, the CDR3 reads TGTGCCAGCAGTTTTGGACAGGGGGCCGGCTACACCTTC. The chain carries TRBV6-5 and TRBJ1-2, with 11 bases lining up with TRBD1. This CDR3 comprises 13 residues. Germline lookup yields CDR1 MNHEY and CDR2 SVGAGI. V trimming: 4 bases; J trimming: 8 bases; junction bases outside the gene matches: 3.

The chain uses TRBV7-4 and TRBJ1-1; perhaps TRBD1 as D (5 bases). Looked up from germline, CDR1 is SGHVT and CDR2 is SQSDAQ. The CDR3 length is 13 residues. V lost 1 base and J lost 10, with 13 bases in between. CDR3 sequence reads: CASSLVEGGGAFF. The CDR3 DNA is TGTGCCAGCAGCTTAGTAGAGGGTGGGGGAGCTTTCTTT.

There are a few counts of this clonotype. The chain carries TRBV5-1 and TRBJ1-4; the D is unclear. V lost 0 bases and J 7 bases, leaving 13 bases between the germline ends. The CDR3 runs to 15 residues. CDR1 is SGHRS and CDR2 is YFSETQ in the germline V gene. For the CDR3, the DNA is TGCGCCAGCAGCTTGGCGACCCTGGAGGGTGAAAAACTGTTTTTT. This translates into CASSLATLEGEKLFF.

This chain joins TRBV30 and TRBJ2-7; TRBD1 aligns across 8 bases. The V gene end was trimmed by 4 bases and the J gene end by 2 bases; junction bases not matched to a gene: 4. Germline V gives CDR1 GTSNPN, CDR2 SVGIG (reference sequence). This CDR3 is built from 13 residues. The chain's CDR3 is CAWNLRGPYEQYF. CDR3 nucleotide sequence: TGTGCCTGGAATCTCAGGGGGCCCTACGAGCAGTACTTC.